The clone carrying this T cell receptor beta chain was observed a handful of times. This specimen comes from a study of T-cell reconstitution after alpha-beta-depleted transplantation in children. Trimming pared 0 bases from V and 4 bases from J, leaving 13 bases between. CDR1 SGHRS and CDR2 YFSETQ come from the germline V gene. The CDR3 consists of 15 residues. Preparation of the TCRbeta library involved a method that used unique molecular identifiers. One entry per CDR3 protein results from TCRdb running MiXCR on the PCR reads. The repertoire holds over 200,000 distinct CDR3 sequences, with around a sixth as singletons.

Sequenced material: PBMCs, mostly from graft donor cells, taken 360 days after TCRalphabeta/CD19-depleted stem cell transplant. The TCR sequence derives from a male patient between 2 and 10 years old who had a stem cell transplant for acute lymphoblastic leukemia, so the T cells may come from the graft donor. The rearrangement joins TRBV5-1 to TRBJ1-1; no reliable D call. CDR3 nucleotides: TGCGCCAGCAGCTTGGACGGCCGGGAAGGCACTGAAGCTTTCTTT. Residues: CASSLDGREGTEAFF.